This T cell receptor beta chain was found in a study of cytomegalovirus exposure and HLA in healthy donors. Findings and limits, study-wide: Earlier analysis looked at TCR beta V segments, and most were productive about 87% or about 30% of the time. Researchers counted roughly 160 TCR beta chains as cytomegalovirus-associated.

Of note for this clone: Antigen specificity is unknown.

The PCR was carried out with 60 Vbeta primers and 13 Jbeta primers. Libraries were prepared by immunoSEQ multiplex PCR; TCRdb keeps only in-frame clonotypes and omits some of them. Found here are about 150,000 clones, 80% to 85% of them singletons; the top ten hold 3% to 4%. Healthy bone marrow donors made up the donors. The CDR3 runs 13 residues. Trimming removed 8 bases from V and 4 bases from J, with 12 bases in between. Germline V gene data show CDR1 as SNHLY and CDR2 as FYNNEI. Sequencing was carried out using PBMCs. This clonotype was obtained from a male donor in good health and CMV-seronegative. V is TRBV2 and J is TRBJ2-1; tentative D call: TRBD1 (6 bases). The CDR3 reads CASARGQYNEQFF. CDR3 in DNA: TGTGCCAGCGCGAGGGGACAATACAATGAGCAGTTCTTC.